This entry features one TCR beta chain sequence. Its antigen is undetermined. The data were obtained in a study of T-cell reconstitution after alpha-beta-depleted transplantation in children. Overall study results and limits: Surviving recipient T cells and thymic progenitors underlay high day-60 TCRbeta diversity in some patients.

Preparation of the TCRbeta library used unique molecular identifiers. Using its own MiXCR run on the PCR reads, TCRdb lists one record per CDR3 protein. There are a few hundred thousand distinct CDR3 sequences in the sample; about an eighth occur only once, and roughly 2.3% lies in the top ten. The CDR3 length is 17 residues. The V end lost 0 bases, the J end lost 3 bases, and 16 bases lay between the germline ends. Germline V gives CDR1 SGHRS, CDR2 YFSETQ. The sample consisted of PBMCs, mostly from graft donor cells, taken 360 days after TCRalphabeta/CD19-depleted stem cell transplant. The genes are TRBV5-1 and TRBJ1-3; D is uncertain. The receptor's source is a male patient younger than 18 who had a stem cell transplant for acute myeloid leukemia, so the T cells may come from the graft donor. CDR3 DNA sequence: TGCGCCAGCAGCTTGGTTGCGGGAGTCGATCGTGGAAACACCATATATTTT. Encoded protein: CASSLVAGVDRGNTIYF.